The 24 T cell receptor beta chains given below trace back to one sample, sequenced in a study of CD8+ T cells in alopecia areata. RNA extraction was followed by reverse transcription into cDNA, which acted as the sequencing template. Sequencing used immunoSEQ multiplex PCR; TCRdb keeps in-frame clones, though not all of them. The data hold approximately 150,000 clones, with less than 75% observed a single time. Material: CD8+ T cells sorted from blood. The receptor source for this set is a human donor in good health.

The V and J genes are TRBV2 and TRBJ2-5; D uncertain. V lost 3 bases and J lost 4, with 6 bases in between. Germline assignment: CDR1 SNHLY and CDR2 FYNNEI. CDR3 length equals 12 residues. This chain's CDR3 is CASSDSRETQYF. CDR3 bases: TGTGCCAGCAGTGACAGTCGAGAGACCCAGTACTTC.

This rearrangement joins TRBV5-1 to TRBJ1-1, with a possible D match to TRBD1 (5 bases). This CDR3 is 14 amino acids long. Germline-derived CDR1 and CDR2 are SGHRS and YFSETQ. The germline V and J ends were trimmed by 7 bases and 0 bases, with 13 bases remaining between them. The CDR3 region has the DNA TGCGCCAGCTCGCGAACAGGTGTGAACACTGAAGCTTTCTTT. Translated: CASSRTGVNTEAFF. The variable domain in full, completed from reference TRBV5-1 and TRBJ1-1, reads KAGVTQTPRYLIKTRGQQVTLSCSPISGHRSVSWYQQTPGQGLQFLFEYFSETQRNKGNFPGRFSGRQFSNSRSEMNVSTLELGDSALYLCASSRTGVNTEAFFGQGTRLTVV.

The CDR3 DNA reads TGTGCCAGCAGCCCAAACGGGGGGCCGTCAATAGCCAAAAACATTCAGTACTTC. Its translation is CASSPNGGPSIAKNIQYF. The J gene is TRBJ2-4, the V gene TRBV11-1; TRBD2 is a possible D gene (7 bases). The CDR3 runs 18 residues. Germline CDR1 SGHAT, CDR2 FQDESV (reference sequence). Trimming pared 5 bases from V and 0 bases from J, leaving 20 bases between.

This chain connects TRBV18 to TRBJ2-7; a possible D gene is TRBD2 (6 bases). The CDR3 contains 14 residues. Germline-derived CDR1 and CDR2 are KGHSH and LQKENI. V gave up 2 bases and J gave up 5 bases, with 13 bases separating them. CDR3 in amino acids: CASSPWRDGDEQYF. DNA of the CDR3: TGTGCCAGCTCACCATGGCGGGACGGCGACGAGCAGTACTTC.

The gene calls are TRBV9 and TRBJ2-5; the D gene is possibly TRBD1 (6 bases). Germline V gene sequence: CDR1 SGDLS, CDR2 YYNGEE. Between the trimmed V and J ends, which lost 0 bases and 4 bases, there was a span of 13 bases. The CDR3 is 15 residues long. The CDR3 loop reads CASSVAWGLVETQYF. The CDR3 bases are TGTGCCAGCAGCGTAGCTTGGGGGCTCGTAGAGACCCAGTACTTC.

The rearrangement joins TRBV9 to TRBJ2-1; perhaps TRBD2 as D (7 bases). Trimming took 3 bases from V and 2 from J, leaving 12 bases between them. The germline CDR1 and CDR2 sequences are SGDLS and YYNGEE. CDR3 length: 15 amino acids. CDR3 nucleotide sequence: TGTGCCAGCAGCGAAGAGGGGGGGACCTACAATGAGCAGTTCTTC. It yields the protein CASSEEGGTYNEQFF. Looking up the rest from reference TRBV9 and TRBJ2-1 gives the full variable domain: DSGVTQTPKHLITATGQRVTLRCSPRSGDLSVYWYQQSLDQGLQFLIQYYNGEERAKGNILERFSAQQFPDLHSELNLSSLELGDSALYFCASSEEGGTYNEQFFGPGTRLTVL.

The chain combines TRBV19 with TRBJ2-5, with TRBD2 matching over 12 bases. Germline trimming cut 5 bases from V and 4 bases from J; bases unmatched to any gene: 5. The CDR3 loop spans 15 amino acids. The germline V gene encodes CDR1 LNHDA and CDR2 SQIVND (reference sequence). The CDR3 protein is CASSRTSGKGETQYF. CDR3 sequence (DNA): TGTGCCAGTAGTCGGACTAGCGGGAAAGGAGAGACCCAGTACTTC.

The chain has TRBV19 and TRBJ2-5, with D uncertain. The CDR3 contains 15 residues. Trimming removed 6 bases from V and 5 bases from J, with 19 bases in between. Germline CDR1 reads LNHDA; CDR2 reads SQIVND (reference sequence). The CDR3 here is CASSIDEVAMETQYF. In nucleotides, the CDR3 is TGTGCCAGTAGCATCGATGAGGTGGCGATGGAGACCCAGTACTTC.

The chain is built from TRBV13 and TRBJ2-5; D remains ambiguous. The CDR3 totals 14 residues. V was trimmed by 0 bases and J by 4 bases, leaving 9 bases between them. CDR1 PRHDT and CDR2 FYEKMQ come from the germline V gene (reference sequence). CDR3 in DNA: TGTGCCAGCAGCTTAGGGTTAGCATCAGAGACCCAGTACTTC. This sequence encodes CASSLGLASETQYF.

The chain carries TRBV2 and TRBJ2-1, with D uncertain. V lost 3 bases and J 8 bases, leaving 14 bases between the germline ends. The CDR3 sequence is 14 residues long. Germline lookup yields CDR1 SNHLY and CDR2 FYNNEI. CDR3 nucleotide sequence: TGTGCCAGCAGTGACCGGATAGCCGCGGATGAGCAGTTCTTC. Amino acid sequence: CASSDRIAADEQFF.

This clone was recorded only once. The chain uses TRBV6-6 and TRBJ2-2; D might be TRBD2 (5 bases). The V end lost 6 bases, the J end lost 3 bases, and 11 bases lay between the germline ends. The germline V gene has CDR1 MNHNY and CDR2 SVGAGI (reference sequence). This CDR3 comprises 14 residues. CDR3 sequence: CASRNTRYTGELFF. As DNA, the CDR3 is TGTGCCAGCAGGAACACTAGATACACCGGGGAGCTGTTTTTT.

This sequence joins TRBV27 and TRBJ2-3; D is uncertain. Germline V gene lookup returns CDR1 MNHEY and CDR2 SMNVEV (reference sequence). With 2 bases removed from V and 3 bases from J, the gap between germline ends came to 9 bases. There are 14 residues in the CDR3. This CDR3 is CASSLTRKTDTQYF. DNA of the CDR3: TGTGCCAGCAGTTTAACCAGGAAAACAGATACGCAGTATTTT.

The chain couples TRBV9 to TRBJ2-7, with TRBD1 matching 7 bases. In germline, CDR1 is SGDLS, CDR2 YYNGEE. Trimming cost V 3 bases and J 4 bases; bases outside gene matches: 4. The CDR3 runs 13 residues. The CDR3 region has the DNA TGTGCCAGCAGCGAAGGGACAGCTTACGAGCAGTACTTC. This encodes CASSEGTAYEQYF.

The count of this clone is one. The chain joins TRBV30 to TRBJ1-4; D may be TRBD1 (5 bases). Germline CDR1 is GTSNPN and CDR2 is SVGIG (reference sequence). The CDR3 is 14 residues long. V lost 3 bases to trimming and J lost 5 bases, with 13 bases between them. In nucleotides, the CDR3 is TGTGCCTGGAGGGCCGGGACGGCAAATGAAAAACTGTTTTTT. The encoded protein is CAWRAGTANEKLFF. Full variable domain (remainder filled in from reference TRBV30 and TRBJ1-4): SQTIHQWPATLVQPVGSPLSLECTVEGTSNPNLYWYRQAAGRGLQLLFYSVGIGQISSEVPQNLSASRPQDRQFILSSKKLLLSDSGFYLCAWRAGTANEKLFFGSGTQLSVL.

V and J are TRBV27 and TRBJ1-5; D uncertain. Germline V gives CDR1 MNHEY, CDR2 SMNVEV (reference sequence). The CDR3 is 13 amino acids. V gave up 3 bases and J gave up 9 bases, with 12 bases separating them. CDR3 nucleotide sequence: TGTGCCAGCAGTTTGGGAGGTTTTTGGCCCCAGCATTTT. Translation gives CASSLGGFWPQHF.

The gene calls are TRBV13 and TRBJ2-1; 8 nucleotides agree with TRBD2. V trimming: 5 bases; J trimming: 4 bases; junction bases outside the gene matches: 7. The CDR3 has 15 amino acids. Germline V CDR1 and CDR2: PRHDT, FYEKMQ (reference sequence). CDR3 protein: CASSPGTSRYNEQFF. CDR3 DNA sequence: TGTGCCAGCAGCCCCGGGACTAGTCGATACAATGAGCAGTTCTTC.

The genes are TRBV18 and TRBJ2-7; 7 bases agree with TRBD1. Germline CDR1 reads KGHSH; CDR2 reads LQKENI. V shed 6 bases and J 3 bases; nucleotides not matched to a gene: 11. There are 15 residues in the CDR3. CDR3 nucleotides: TGTGCCAGCTCGCCTTTCCGACAGGGCCACTACGAGCAGTACTTC. It is translated as CASSPFRQGHYEQYF.

This chain joins TRBV19 and TRBJ1-5, with D unclear. This CDR3 is built from 13 residues. Germline V gene lookup returns CDR1 LNHDA and CDR2 SQIVND (reference sequence). Trimming took off 6 bases at V and 3 bases at J, with 9 bases between the two ends. DNA for the CDR3: TGTGCCAGTAGCAGTATCCCCAATCAGCCCCAGCATTTT. Protein product: CASSSIPNQPQHF. The variable domain in full, with the rest retrieved from reference TRBV19 and TRBJ1-5, is DGGITQSPKYLFRKEGQNVTLSCEQNLNHDAMYWYRQDPGQGLRLIYYSQIVNDFQKGDIAEGYSVSREKKESFPLTVTSAQKNPTAFYLCASSSIPNQPQHFGDGTRLSIL.

This clone was seen only a few times. The rearrangement joins TRBV14 to TRBJ2-1; TRBD1 is a possible D gene (5 bases). The CDR3 has 15 residues. V shed 3 bases and J shed 6 bases, with 15 bases lying between them. Germline-derived CDR1 and CDR2 are SGHDN and FVKESK. Written as DNA, the CDR3 is TGTGCCAGCAGCCAGAGTCAGACAGCTTTCAATGAGCAGTTCTTC. This sequence encodes CASSQSQTAFNEQFF.

J is TRBJ2-1 and V is TRBV29-1; TRBD2 matches 16 bases. The CDR3 covers 16 residues. CDR1 and CDR2 from the germline V gene are SQVTM and ANQGSEA. The V and J ends lost 7 bases and 2 bases, in that order; junction bases with no gene match: 5. For the CDR3, the DNA is TGCAGCGGATCCGGGACTAGCGGGAGGGCCTACAATGAGCAGTTCTTC. It yields the protein CSGSGTSGRAYNEQFF.

This rearrangement joins TRBV5-6 to TRBJ2-3, with D unresolved. This CDR3 has 11 amino acids. Germline V gives CDR1 SGHDT, CDR2 YYEEEE. Trimming left V 2 bases short and J 7 bases short, with 5 bases between. CDR3 DNA sequence: TGTGCCAGCAGCTTTACGAATACGCAGTATTTT. Translated, it gives CASSFTNTQYF.

This clone was recorded only once. CDR3 in DNA: TGTGCCAGCAGAGAGTCTAGCGGGACCCTCCAGTACTTC. This encodes CASRESSGTLQYF. The chain uses TRBV27 and TRBJ2-7; 9 bases line up with TRBD2. J was trimmed by 10 bases and V by 6 bases; bases with no gene match: 10. CDR3 size: 13 residues. The germline CDR1 and CDR2 sequences are MNHEY and SMNVEV (reference sequence).

The rearrangement joins TRBV5-4 to TRBJ2-7; no firm D call. The CDR3 spans 14 residues. Trimming took off 0 bases at V and 3 bases at J, with 10 bases between the two ends. CDR1 is SGHNT, CDR2 YYREEE, per germline (reference sequence). The CDR3 here is CASSLGTAVYEQYF. The CDR3 nucleotides read TGTGCCAGCAGCTTGGGAACCGCGGTCTACGAGCAGTACTTC.

The rearrangement joins TRBV2 to TRBJ2-7, with a possible D match to TRBD2 (6 bases). Germline CDR1 is SNHLY and CDR2 is FYNNEI. The V end was cut by 8 bases, the J end by 6 bases, with 17 bases between. The CDR3 is 13 residues long. The CDR3 spells CASFAGRGTEQYF. The CDR3 region has the DNA TGTGCCAGCTTCGCAGGGCGCGGGACCGAGCAGTACTTC. The full variable domain, rest sourced from reference TRBV2 and TRBJ2-7, is EPEVTQTPSHQVTQMGQEVILRCVPISNHLYFYWYRQILGQKVEFLVSFYNNEISEKSEIFDDQFSVERPDGSNFTLKIRSTKLEDSAMYFCASFAGRGTEQYFGPGTRLTVT.